This entry lists 11 T cell receptor beta chains sequenced from one sample in a study of cytomegalovirus exposure and HLA in healthy donors. This PCR relied on a set of 60 Vbeta primers and 13 Jbeta primers. Generated by immunoSEQ multiplex PCR, the TCRdb table keeps only in-frame clones and is missing some. The sample comprises under 200,000 clones, about four fifths of which are singletons, and about 2.6% rests with the top ten. Sequencing was performed on PBMCs. The receptors come from a woman aged 50 to 65 in good health and CMV-seropositive.

In nucleotides, the CDR3 is TGTGCCAGCAGCTCAGACTCCGGCGAGCAGTACTTC. The encoded protein is CASSSDSGEQYF. V is TRBV7-9 and J is TRBJ2-7, with D unresolved. CDR3 length equals 12 residues. Germline lookup yields CDR1 SEHNR and CDR2 FQNEAQ (reference sequence). Trimming removed 4 bases at V and 6 bases at J, with 10 bases between.

The chain employs TRBV18 and TRBJ2-3, with TRBD2 matching 12 bases. The CDR3 contains 16 residues. The V segment lost 3 bases and the J segment 4 bases; nucleotides outside the gene matches: 5. Per the germline V gene, CDR1 is KGHSH and CDR2 is LQKENI. CDR3 region: CASSPPSGGAADTQYF. The CDR3 DNA follows: TGTGCCAGCTCACCTCCTAGCGGGGGGGCCGCAGATACGCAGTATTTT.

The chain couples TRBV7-2 to TRBJ2-1; TRBD2 is a possible D gene (7 bases). The CDR3 is 14 amino acids. V was cut by 7 bases and J by 7 bases, with 17 bases left in between. Germline-derived CDR1 and CDR2 are SGHTA and FQGNSA. The CDR3 protein is CASKGGAKLNEQFF. The DNA for the CDR3 is TGTGCCAGCAAGGGGGGGGCTAAGTTGAATGAGCAGTTCTTC.

This chain's CDR3 is CASSPSGGTYEQYF. The CDR3 DNA reads as TGTGCCAGCAGCCCGAGCGGGGGCACCTACGAGCAGTACTTC. This chain links TRBV7-2 with TRBJ2-7, with 8 bases fitting TRBD2. The junction had 5 bases not matched to a gene; V was cut back by 5 bases and J by 2 bases. CDR3 length: 14 residues. In germline, CDR1 is SGHTA, CDR2 FQGNSA.

This chain uses TRBV6-1 with TRBJ2-7; TRBD1 might be the D (6 bases). With 4 bases removed from V and 4 bases from J, the gap between germline ends came to 8 bases. The V gene's germline CDR1 is MNHNS and CDR2 SASEGT. The CDR3 has 12 residues. This CDR3 reads CASSAQGYEQYF. The CDR3 DNA is TGTGCCAGCAGTGCTCAGGGGTACGAGCAGTACTTC.

The V and J genes are TRBV19 and TRBJ2-5, with TRBD1 matching over 8 bases. This CDR3 has 14 amino acids. Losses at the gene ends were 5 bases for V and 2 bases for J; bases not matched to a gene: 4. Germline V gene data show CDR1 as LNHDA and CDR2 as SQIVND (reference sequence). The CDR3 DNA reads as TGTGCCAGTAGTCAAAGGGACAGGCAAGAGACCCAGTACTTC. This translates into CASSQRDRQETQYF. Complete variable domain (other parts from reference TRBV19 and TRBJ2-5): DGGITQSPKYLFRKEGQNVTLSCEQNLNHDAMYWYRQDPGQGLRLIYYSQIVNDFQKGDIAEGYSVSREKKESFPLTVTSAQKNPTAFYLCASSQRDRQETQYFGPGTRLLVL.

This clone is a singleton in its sample. The V and J genes are TRBV6-1 and TRBJ2-3, with 8 positions matching TRBD2. Germline V CDR1 and CDR2: MNHNS, SASEGT. The CDR3 extends over 15 amino acids. J lost 6 bases, V lost 6 bases, and 11 bases had no gene match. Written as DNA, the CDR3 is TGTGCCAGCAGGGGTCTAGCGGGCCCTCGGGATACGCAGTATTTT. It specifies CASRGLAGPRDTQYF.

The rearrangement joins TRBV18 to TRBJ1-6, with 7 bases that match TRBD1. After removal of 4 bases from V and 9 bases from J, the junction contained 6 bases not matched to a gene. This CDR3 is 14 amino acids long. Germline CDR1 and CDR2: KGHSH and LQKENI. The DNA for the CDR3 is TGTGCCAGCTCACTAGACAGGGAGAGTTCACCCCTCCACTTT. This encodes CASSLDRESSPLHF. Using reference TRBV18 and TRBJ1-6 for the parts outside the CDR3, the full variable domain is NAGVMQNPRHLVRRRGQEARLRCSPMKGHSHVYWYRQLPEEGLKFMVYLQKENIIDESGMPKERFSAEFPKEGPSILRIQQVVRGDSAAYFCASSLDRESSPLHFGNGTRLTVT.

With regard to this clone: Other DNA variants within this sample encode the same CDR3. The genes are TRBV5-1 and TRBJ2-1; 8 bases are shared with TRBD2. This CDR3 is built from 16 residues. Germline values: CDR1 SGHRS, CDR2 YFSETQ. J gave up 4 bases and V 0 bases, and 6 bases lay outside the gene matches. The CDR3 loop is CASSLGQRGRYNEQFF. CDR3 nucleotides: TGCGCCAGCAGCTTGGGTCAGCGGGGGAGGTACAATGAGCAGTTCTTC.

This chain joins TRBV6-4 and TRBJ1-2; maybe TRBD1 (6 bases). This CDR3 is 16 amino acids long. Germline V lookup: CDR1 MRHNA, CDR2 SNTAGT. V lost 3 bases and J lost 5, with 19 bases in between. This CDR3 is CASSEFGDTGYYGYTF. DNA for the CDR3: TGTGCCAGCAGTGAATTCGGGGACACGGGCTATTATGGCTACACCTTC.

The gene calls are TRBV5-4 and TRBJ1-1; no definite D call. Trimming removed 0 bases from V and 0 bases from J, with 6 bases in between. Germline CDR1 SGHNT, CDR2 YYREEE (reference sequence). The CDR3 contains 14 residues. The CDR3 region is CASSLGQMNTEAFF. CDR3 sequence (DNA): TGTGCCAGCAGCTTGGGGCAGATGAACACTGAAGCTTTCTTT.